The 23 T cell receptor beta chains below come from one sample, sequenced in a study of blood T cell repertoires in COVID-19. Generated by immunoSEQ multiplex PCR, the TCRdb table keeps only in-frame clones and is missing some. The table has some 70,000 clones, around 83% seen once; the top ten hold approximately 40%. The sequencing sample was made of peripheral blood. These receptor sequences come from an elderly man with acute or convalescent COVID-19.

The V and J genes are TRBV6-1 and TRBJ2-1; D perhaps matches TRBD1 (5 bases). V was pared by 3 bases and J by 7 bases, with 16 bases between. Per the germline V gene, CDR1 is MNHNS and CDR2 is SASEGT. This CDR3 spans 15 amino acids. CDR3 loop: CASSEEQGFGNEQFF. The DNA for the CDR3 is TGTGCCAGCAGTGAGGAGCAGGGCTTCGGGAATGAGCAGTTCTTC.

This clone was observed a single time. The rearrangement links TRBV11-2 to TRBJ2-2; D not resolved. The CDR3 loop spans 15 amino acids. CDR1 SGHAT and CDR2 FQNNGV come from the germline V gene. Trimming removed 1 base from V and 1 base from J, with 7 bases in between. CDR3 nucleotides: TGTGCCAGCAGCTTAGGTGGGCAGAACACCGGGGAGCTGTTTTTT. Its protein is CASSLGGQNTGELFF. Full variable domain (rest looked up from reference TRBV11-2 and TRBJ2-2): EAGVAQSPRYKIIEKRQSVAFWCNPISGHATLYWYQQILGQGPKLLIQFQNNGVVDDSQLPKDRFSAERLKGVDSTLKIQPAKLEDSAVYLCASSLGGQNTGELFFGEGSRLTVL.

This clone was seen a handful of times. The rearrangement uses TRBV7-8 and TRBJ2-2; 7 bases map to TRBD1. Trimming took 3 bases from V and 6 from J; bases not matched to a gene: 7. CDR3 size: 15 residues. Germline V CDR1 and CDR2: SGHVS, FQNEAQ. The CDR3 DNA sequence: TGTGCCAGCAGCTTCCACAGGGGCGACGCCGGGGAGCTGTTTTTT. Protein product: CASSFHRGDAGELFF.

This rearrangement joins TRBV30 to TRBJ2-5; possible D gene TRBD1, 5 bases. V was clipped by 1 base and J by 5 bases, with 11 bases between them. From germline, CDR1 is GTSNPN and CDR2 SVGIG (reference sequence). The CDR3 runs to 13 residues. CDR3 protein: CAWSGNRQETQYF. The CDR3 DNA sequence: TGTGCCTGGAGTGGGAATAGACAGGAGACCCAGTACTTC.

This sequence joins TRBV14 and TRBJ1-5; no clear D gene. V was clipped by 5 bases and J by 7 bases, with 15 bases between them. The CDR3 totals 14 residues. Germline values: CDR1 SGHDN, CDR2 FVKESK. The DNA of the CDR3 is TGTGCCAGCAGCTCCGGAGTCCCGGGGCAGCCCCAGCATTTT. This encodes CASSSGVPGQPQHF.

The chain recombines TRBV6-4 with TRBJ2-6; 7 bases align to TRBD2. This CDR3 has 16 residues. With V trimmed by 3 bases and J by 1 base, 3 bases remained unmatched. Germline assignment: CDR1 MRHNA and CDR2 SNTAGT. CDR3 in amino acids: CASSEAGESGANVLTF. The CDR3 nucleotides read TGTGCCAGCAGTGAGGCGGGGGAATCTGGGGCCAACGTCCTGACTTTC.

CDR3 coding DNA: TGCGCCAGCAGCTTAATGGCGGGGGGTGGAGAGACCCAGTACTTC. Translated, it gives CASSLMAGGGETQYF. J is TRBJ2-5 and V is TRBV5-1; 8 bases align to TRBD2. V lost 2 bases and J lost 4; bases outside the gene matches: 7. The CDR3 runs to 15 residues. Germline lookup yields CDR1 SGHRS and CDR2 YFSETQ.

The chain has TRBV3-1 (or the pseudogene TRBV3-2) and TRBJ1-6, with D perhaps matching TRBD1 (6 bases). CDR3 length: 14 amino acids. V was trimmed by 3 bases and J by 8 bases, leaving 11 bases between them. The germline V gene encodes CDR1 LGHDT and CDR2 YNNKEL (reference sequence). The CDR3 loop reads CASSHRGWDSPLHF. For the CDR3, the DNA is TGTGCCAGCAGCCACAGGGGCTGGGATTCACCCCTCCACTTT.

The V call is TRBV6-5, the J call TRBJ1-1; D might be TRBD1 (5 bases). Germline assignment: CDR1 MNHEY and CDR2 SVGAGI. V shed 6 bases and J shed 0 bases, with 11 bases lying between them. This CDR3 contains 14 residues. This CDR3 reads CASSPQGLNTEAFF. The CDR3 nucleotides are TGTGCCAGCAGCCCCCAGGGTTTGAACACTGAAGCTTTCTTT.

This chain joins TRBV29-1 and TRBJ2-5; tentatively, D is TRBD1 (6 bases). CDR1 is SQVTM, CDR2 ANQGSEA, per germline. V was pared by 7 bases and J by 5 bases, with 8 bases between. This CDR3 contains 10 residues. CDR3 DNA: TGCAGCGCGCAGGGGGAGACCCAGTACTTC. Protein sequence: CSAQGETQYF. Variable domain in full (rest from reference TRBV29-1 and TRBJ2-5): SAVISQKPSRDICQRGTSLTIQCQVDSQVTMMFWYRQQPGQSLTLIATANQGSEATYESGFVIDKFPISRPNLTFSTLTVSNMSPEDSSIYLCSAQGETQYFGPGTRLLVL.

V is TRBV11-2 and J is TRBJ1-2, with D maybe TRBD1 (6 bases). The CDR3 has 14 residues. V dropped 5 bases and J dropped 0 bases, with 10 bases sitting between them. Germline assignment: CDR1 SGHAT and CDR2 FQNNGV. The CDR3 reads CASSPDSTNYGYTF. CDR3 nucleotide sequence: TGTGCCAGCAGCCCGGACAGTACTAACTATGGCTACACCTTC.

The CDR3 region is CASSYSSRANTEAFF. The CDR3 DNA is TGTGCCAGCAGTTACTCGTCCAGGGCCAACACTGAAGCTTTCTTT. The chain has TRBV6-5 and TRBJ1-1, with D perhaps TRBD1 (5 bases). The ends were cut back, 0 bases at V and 2 bases at J, with 10 bases in the middle. The CDR3 contains 15 residues. Germline V gene sequence: CDR1 MNHEY, CDR2 SVGAGI.

The chain carries TRBV27 and TRBJ2-7, with 7 bases aligning to TRBD1. The germline CDR1 and CDR2 sequences are MNHEY and SMNVEV (reference sequence). CDR3 length: 17 residues. The V and J ends lost 5 bases and 1 base, in that order; junction bases with no gene match: 14. As DNA, the CDR3 is TGTGCCAGCAGTCCCCAATTTAACAGGGGCTGGTCCTACGAGCAGTACTTC. It codes for CASSPQFNRGWSYEQYF.

The CDR3 DNA sequence: TGTGCCAGCACCTCCAGCTATGGCTACACCTTC. This sequence encodes CASTSSYGYTF. The rearrangement uses TRBV28 and TRBJ1-2; D ambiguous. The germline gives CDR1 MDHEN, CDR2 SYDVKM. The V and J ends lost 7 bases and 4 bases respectively, with 7 bases between them. This CDR3 has 11 residues.

V is TRBV6-1 and J is TRBJ1-6; D ambiguous. The CDR3 is 15 amino acids. Germline V gene data show CDR1 as MNHNS and CDR2 as SASEGT. Trimming removed 3 bases at V and 7 bases at J, with 13 bases between. The CDR3, as DNA: TGTGCCAGCAGTGAGTCCGAGAGGGCAAATTCACCCCTCCACTTT. Translation gives CASSESERANSPLHF.

The rearrangement uses TRBV6-5 and TRBJ1-1, with TRBD1 as a possible D gene (6 bases). Trimming removed 5 bases at V and 1 base at J, with 11 bases between. The CDR3 extends over 14 amino acids. Germline V CDR1 and CDR2: MNHEY, SVGAGI. CDR3 protein: CASSLRGTNTEAFF. As DNA, the CDR3 is TGTGCCAGCAGTCTCAGGGGTACGAACACTGAAGCTTTCTTT.

This chain joins TRBV5-1 and TRBJ2-2; TRBD2 aligns across 10 bases. Trimming removed 2 bases from V and 7 bases from J; junction bases left unmatched: 5. CDR1 and CDR2 from the germline V gene are SGHRS and YFSETQ. CDR3 length: 15 residues. CDR3 in DNA: TGCGCCAGCAGCTTCCCTAGCGGGAGTGGCGGGGAGCTGTTTTTT. It specifies CASSFPSGSGGELFF.

The rearrangement links TRBV15 to TRBJ1-5, with D unclear. Germline V gene sequence: CDR1 LNHNV, CDR2 YYDKDF (reference sequence). V shed 0 bases and J shed 5 bases, with 8 bases lying between them. The CDR3 contains 14 residues. The CDR3 DNA is TGTGCCACCAGCAGAGATCGTTCTGATCAGCCCCAGCATTTT. Translation gives CATSRDRSDQPQHF. Filled out from reference TRBV15 and TRBJ1-5, the complete variable domain reads DAMVIQNPRYQVTQFGKPVTLSCSQTLNHNVMYWYQQKSSQAPKLLFHYYDKDFNNEADTPDNFQSRRPNTSFCFLDIRSPGLGDTAMYLCATSRDRSDQPQHFGDGTRLSIL.

V is TRBV6-5 and J is TRBJ2-1, with 12 positions matching TRBD1. Trimming cost V 8 bases and J 6 bases; bases outside gene matches: 8. CDR1 is MNHEY and CDR2 is SVGAGI in the germline V gene. CDR3 size: 15 residues. The CDR3 bases are TGTGCCAGCGTGACCGGGACAGGGGGCATCAATGAGCAGTTCTTC. The encoded protein is CASVTGTGGINEQFF.

The V call is TRBV4-3, the J call TRBJ2-2, with TRBD2 matching 10 bases. CDR3 length equals 16 residues. Germline CDR1 LGHNA, CDR2 YSLEER. V trimming: 4 bases; J trimming: 2 bases; junction bases outside the gene matches: 4. The CDR3 sequence is CASSLGLAVNTGELFF. The CDR3 DNA reads TGCGCCAGCAGCCTTGGACTAGCGGTAAACACCGGGGAGCTGTTTTTT.

This sequence joins TRBV7-3 and TRBJ2-5; possible D gene TRBD2, 5 bases. Trimming took off 5 bases at V and 4 bases at J, with 14 bases between the two ends. CDR1 is SGHTA and CDR2 is FQGTGA in the germline V gene. This CDR3 is built from 14 residues. This CDR3 reads CASSPLGGLETQYF. The CDR3 DNA reads TGTGCCAGCAGCCCACTTGGCGGACTAGAGACCCAGTACTTC.

This chain uses TRBV7-9 with TRBJ1-4, with 8 bases matching TRBD1. The CDR3 contains 15 residues. V shed 3 bases and J 7 bases; nucleotides not matched to a gene: 7. Germline-derived CDR1 and CDR2 are SEHNR and FQNEAQ (reference sequence). The CDR3 DNA sequence: TGTGCCAGCAGCTTTCAGGGGGCTGAGGGTGAAAAACTGTTTTTT. Protein product: CASSFQGAEGEKLFF.

This chain joins TRBV6-2 or TRBV6-3 and TRBJ2-7; no definite D call. There are 16 residues in the CDR3. Trimming removed 2 bases from V and 3 bases from J, with 17 bases in between. CDR1 is MNHEY, CDR2 SVGEGT, per germline. CDR3 protein: CASSYLPLNTRYEQYF. CDR3 in DNA: TGTGCCAGCAGTTACCTACCTTTGAATACGCGCTACGAGCAGTACTTC.